This TCR beta chain was obtained from a study of control samples from healthy donors and cancer patients. Profiled with immunoSEQ multiplex PCR; TCRdb holds only in-frame clones, not every one. The profile shows approximately 70,000 clones, roughly 84% of them singletons. V lost 1 base and J lost 0; bases outside the gene matches: 7. The CDR3 consists of 18 residues. Germline CDR1 reads SGHTA; CDR2 reads FQGTGA. The receptor was isolated from a man in his forties or fifties in good health. This chain joins TRBV7-3 and TRBJ2-1, with 9 bases aligning to TRBD2. The source material was blood. The CDR3 DNA is TGTGCCAGCAGCTTAAACCTAGCGGGACCTAGCTCCTACAATGAGCAGTTCTTC. Translating gives CASSLNLAGPSSYNEQFF.